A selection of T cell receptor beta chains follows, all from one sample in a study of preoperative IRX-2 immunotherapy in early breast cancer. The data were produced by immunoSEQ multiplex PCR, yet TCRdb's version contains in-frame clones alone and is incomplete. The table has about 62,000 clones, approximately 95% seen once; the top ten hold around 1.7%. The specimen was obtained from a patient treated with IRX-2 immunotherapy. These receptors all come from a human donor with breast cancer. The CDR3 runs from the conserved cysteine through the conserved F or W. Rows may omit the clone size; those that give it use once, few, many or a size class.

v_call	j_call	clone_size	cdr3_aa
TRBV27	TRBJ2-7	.	CASSPVTSGSHEQYF
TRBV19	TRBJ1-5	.	CASSLGAGSNQPQHF
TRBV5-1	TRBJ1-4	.	CASSPQPGRNEKLFF
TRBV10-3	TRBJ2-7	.	CAISASPLGYEQYF
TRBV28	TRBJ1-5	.	CASSSSNRGGNTGDQPQHF
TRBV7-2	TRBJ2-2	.	CASSRSPDSRLFF
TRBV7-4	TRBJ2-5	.	CASSLDLQREGSQETQYF
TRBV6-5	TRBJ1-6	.	CASSYSGTGASSPLHF
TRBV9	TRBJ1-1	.	CASSGTGGYTEAFF
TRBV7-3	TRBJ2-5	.	CASSSDRQETQYF
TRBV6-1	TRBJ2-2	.	CASTRLPGELFF
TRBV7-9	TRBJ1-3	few	CASSFHGRENTIYF
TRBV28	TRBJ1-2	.	CASTRAPYYGYTF
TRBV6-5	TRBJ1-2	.	CASSLPGAPLYTF
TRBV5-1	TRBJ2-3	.	CASSLGAAASTDTQYF
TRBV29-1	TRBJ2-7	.	CSVGQGAYEQYF
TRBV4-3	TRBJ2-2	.	CASKRVLETNTGELFF
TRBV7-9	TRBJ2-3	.	CASSLRQGDTDTQYF
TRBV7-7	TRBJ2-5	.	CASSYGRDSQETQYF
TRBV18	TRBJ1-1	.	CASSPTLGGADTEAFF
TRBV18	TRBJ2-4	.	CASSPRVAKNIQYF
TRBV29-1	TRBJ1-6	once	CSVEERSGSPLHF
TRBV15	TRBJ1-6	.	CATSRDRGLNSPLHF
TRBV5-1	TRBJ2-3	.	CASSTGPSTDTQYF
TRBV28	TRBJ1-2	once	CASSLGIQYYGYTF
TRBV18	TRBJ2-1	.	CASSPRLAGAYNEQFF
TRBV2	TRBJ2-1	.	CASREGTGGYNEQFF
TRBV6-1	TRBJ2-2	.	CPSWGGLYTGELFF
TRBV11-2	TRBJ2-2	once	CASSLGTSGTGELFF
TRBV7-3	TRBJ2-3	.	CASSGAGADTQYF
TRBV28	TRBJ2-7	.	CASSFDLAGEVHEQYF
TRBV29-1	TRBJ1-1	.	CCDQVNTEAFF
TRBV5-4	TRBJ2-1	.	CASSLRGEQFF
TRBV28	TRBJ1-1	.	CASSVLGVVFRRTNTEAFF
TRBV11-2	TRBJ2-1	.	CASSLGGAGQFF
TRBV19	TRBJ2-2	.	CASVVWGTGELFF
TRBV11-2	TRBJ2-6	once	CASSLRGSGANVLTF
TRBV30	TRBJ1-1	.	CAWRARTGENRAGTEAFF
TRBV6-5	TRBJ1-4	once	CASSYSLLGLEKLFF
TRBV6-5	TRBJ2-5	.	CASSYRPNWETQYF
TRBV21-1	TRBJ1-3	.	CASSKETGQGTCSGNTIYF
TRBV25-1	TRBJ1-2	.	CASSELGQGIYGYTF
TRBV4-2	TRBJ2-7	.	CASSPAAVGEYEQYF
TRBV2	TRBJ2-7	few	CASTGMAYEQYF
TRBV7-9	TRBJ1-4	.	CASSALRAVNEKLFF